These 23 T cell receptor beta chains share one sample of origin, sequenced in a study of CD8+CD57+ T cells in acquired aplastic anemia. Researchers used genomic DNA as the template to profile TCR beta VDJ and CDR3. TCRdb independently ran MiXCR on the reads; one entry per CDR3 protein. This table holds approximately 470,000 distinct CDR3 sequences, around 30% found once. By flow cytometry, patients selected for sequencing had shown an expansion of CD8+CD57+ cells. The sequencing input was sorted CD4+, CD8+, or CD8+CD57+ T cells (not recorded which) from PBMCs. The receptor source for this set is a human donor with aplastic anemia.

This chain connects TRBV2 to TRBJ2-7, with 8 bases aligning to TRBD1. The CDR3 is 16 amino acids. Germline CDR1 SNHLY, CDR2 FYNNEI. V shed 3 bases, J shed 2 bases, and the junction held 9 bases outside the gene matches. Written as DNA, the CDR3 is TGTGCCAGCAGTGACCCACTACGGGACAGGCCCTACGAGCAGTACTTC. Translated: CASSDPLRDRPYEQYF.

Only a few counts were recorded for this clonotype. This chain links TRBV5-1 with TRBJ2-6; D gene unclear. CDR3 size: 15 residues. V shed 4 bases and J shed 0 bases, with 8 bases lying between them. The germline gives CDR1 SGHRS, CDR2 YFSETQ. The CDR3 reads CASSQQISGANVLTF. As DNA, the CDR3 is TGCGCCAGCAGCCAACAGATCTCTGGGGCCAACGTCCTGACTTTC.

J is TRBJ2-7 and V is TRBV5-6, with 12 positions matching TRBD2. The CDR3 has 15 amino acids. Germline CDR1 is SGHDT and CDR2 is YYEEEE. Germline trimming cut 0 bases from V and 6 bases from J; bases unmatched to any gene: 4. In nucleotides, the CDR3 is TGTGCCAGCAGCTTGGAAGGACTAGCGGGATCCGAGCAGTACGTC. It yields the protein CASSLEGLAGSEQYV.

The chain employs TRBV10-3 and TRBJ1-2; the D is unclear. The ends were cut back, 0 bases at V and 2 bases at J, with 7 bases in the middle. The germline gives CDR1 ENHRY, CDR2 SYGVKD. This CDR3 spans 14 amino acids. The CDR3 bases are TGTGCCATCAGTGAGTCAAGCAGGAACTATGGCTACACCTTC. Translating gives CAISESSRNYGYTF.

V is TRBV10-2 and J is TRBJ2-7; 8 bases map to TRBD2. Germline CDR1 and CDR2: WSHSY and SAAADI. The CDR3 covers 13 residues. Trimming removed 7 bases from V and 8 bases from J; junction bases left unmatched: 10. CDR3 bases: TGCGCCAGCACCTTGGTAGCGGGACTCAAGCAGTACTTC. Protein: CASTLVAGLKQYF.

V usage is TRBV27 and J usage is TRBJ2-7, with 9 bases fitting TRBD2. The CDR3 consists of 14 residues. The V gene end was trimmed by 4 bases and the J gene end by 7 bases; junction bases not matched to a gene: 8. Germline CDR1 reads MNHEY; CDR2 reads SMNVEV (reference sequence). CDR3 loop: CASSSLAGAREQYF. The CDR3 DNA is TGTGCCAGCAGTTCGTTAGCGGGAGCACGGGAGCAGTACTTC.

The CDR3 DNA is TGCAGCGCTAGAACCGGGGCAGGGAACACCGGGGAGCTGTTTTTT. Its protein is CSARTGAGNTGELFF. The J gene is TRBJ2-2, the V gene TRBV29-1, with D perhaps given as TRBD1 or TRBD2 (5 bases each). V lost 7 bases and J lost 1, with 16 bases in between. This CDR3 contains 15 residues. CDR1 SQVTM and CDR2 ANQGSEA come from the germline V gene.

The J gene is TRBJ1-6, the V gene TRBV4-1; D not certain. This CDR3 has 16 amino acids. Germline V lookup: CDR1 MGHRA, CDR2 YSYEKL. V gave up 2 bases and J gave up 4 bases, with 12 bases separating them. CDR3 nucleotide sequence: TGCGCCAGCAGCCAATCATTCCCAGAATATAATTCACCCCTCCACTTT. It is translated as CASSQSFPEYNSPLHF.

This clonotype was seen more than once but under ten times. This chain links TRBV12-5 with TRBJ2-7; TRBD2 agrees at 8 bases. V lost 5 bases to trimming and J lost 5 bases; unmatched junction nucleotides: 11. There are 15 residues in the CDR3. Germline-derived CDR1 and CDR2 are LGHNT and FRNRAP. The CDR3 DNA follows: TGTGCTAGTGGTCGAAGCGGGGGATCTTTTAACGAGCAGTACTTC. Translating gives CASGRSGGSFNEQYF.

A note on this clonotype: The DNA is omitted, as the CDR3 cannot be located on it reliably, and the CDR3 follows TCRdb's listing. The V and J genes are TRBV25-1 and TRBJ1-4; the table's D call, TRBD1, has no DNA check behind it. The CDR3 contains 20 residues when both ends are counted. In germline, CDR1 is MGHDK, CDR2 SYGVNS. CDR3 amino acids: CASSVPGELFFGQTNEKLFF.

The genes are TRBV10-3 and TRBJ1-1; D might be TRBD1 (5 bases). This CDR3 spans 16 amino acids. Per germline, CDR1 ENHRY and CDR2 SYGVKD. With 6 bases removed from V and 6 bases from J, the gap between germline ends came to 23 bases. The CDR3 region is CAISGTSGETYSEAFF. The CDR3 nucleotides read TGTGCCATCAGCGGGACTAGCGGGGAGACCTACTCTGAAGCTTTCTTT.

The rearrangement joins TRBV6-1 to TRBJ2-5, with TRBD2 as a possible D gene (6 bases). From germline, CDR1 is MNHNS and CDR2 SASEGT. Trimming removed 5 bases from V and 5 bases from J, with 12 bases in between. This CDR3 has 13 amino acids. The CDR3: CASSPGVGETQYF. Here the CDR3 DNA reads TGTGCCAGCAGTCCGGGGGTGGGGGAGACCCAGTACTTC.

This clonotype occurred many times. V is TRBV7-2 and J is TRBJ2-5; the match to TRBD1 covers 9 bases. Germline assignment: CDR1 SGHTA and CDR2 FQGNSA. V dropped 5 bases and J dropped 5; count of bases not matched to a gene: 6. The CDR3 consists of 14 residues. CDR3 nucleotide sequence: TGTGCCAGCAGCAAACAGGGGGCCCGGGAGACCCAGTACTTC. This codes for CASSKQGARETQYF.

Concerning this clonotype itself: Sequence at one end of the junction differs from germline and may be a read error. V gene TRBV10-3 combines with J gene TRBJ1-1; D might be TRBD1 (6 bases). CDR3 length equals 14 residues. CDR1 and CDR2 (germline): ENHRY, SYGVKD. The CDR3 reads CASSHTGQTNEAFF. CDR3 bases: TGTGCCAGCAGTCACACGGGACAAACTAATGAAGCTTTCTTT.

This clonotype was seen repeatedly, ten times or more. The CDR3 reads CATSDAGTSAPSTDTQYF. Written as DNA, the CDR3 is TGTGCCACCAGTGATGCAGGGACTAGCGCGCCCTCGACAGATACGCAGTATTTT. The chain carries TRBV24-1 and TRBJ2-3; the match to TRBD2 covers 10 bases. The CDR3 has 18 residues. Germline values: CDR1 KGHDR, CDR2 SFDVKD. The V gene end was trimmed by 3 bases and the J gene end by 3 bases; junction bases not matched to a gene: 11.

This clonotype has at least ten counts. The chain carries TRBV7-8 and TRBJ1-4; no clear D gene. Per germline, CDR1 SGHVS and CDR2 FQNEAQ. The V and J ends lost 2 bases and 3 bases respectively, with 10 bases between them. There are 15 residues in the CDR3. Written as DNA, the CDR3 is TGTGCCAGCAGCTTAAGAAGCAGTCCTAATGAAAAACTGTTTTTT. This sequence encodes CASSLRSSPNEKLFF.

For this clonotype: One end of the junction is discordant with germline, which a read error may explain. The rearrangement links TRBV6-1 to TRBJ2-3; TRBD2 aligns across 7 bases. CDR1 MNHNS and CDR2 SASEGT come from the germline V gene. The CDR3 runs to 15 residues. The CDR3 protein is CASSLVAGSTDAQYF. The CDR3 coding sequence is TGTGCCAGCAGTCTAGTAGCGGGCAGCACAGATGCGCAGTATTTT.

This clonotype was found many times. V and J are TRBV9 and TRBJ1-3, with D possibly TRBD1 on 6 matching bases. Germline lookup yields CDR1 SGDLS and CDR2 YYNGEE. The germline V and J ends were trimmed by 0 bases and 3 bases, with 10 bases remaining between them. The CDR3 loop spans 15 amino acids. CDR3 bases: TGTGCCAGCAGCGTAGAACAGGGTCATGGAAACACCATATATTTT. It yields the protein CASSVEQGHGNTIYF. The whole variable domain, filled in from reference TRBV9 and TRBJ1-3, reads DSGVTQTPKHLITATGQRVTLRCSPRSGDLSVYWYQQSLDQGLQFLIQYYNGEERAKGNILERFSAQQFPDLHSELNLSSLELGDSALYFCASSVEQGHGNTIYFGEGSWLTVV.

This rearrangement joins TRBV15 to TRBJ2-3; 8 nucleotides line up with TRBD1. Per germline, CDR1 LNHNV and CDR2 YYDKDF (reference sequence). The CDR3 length is 15 residues. Germline trimming cut 3 bases from V and 2 bases from J; bases unmatched to any gene: 4. CDR3 DNA sequence: TGTGCCACCAGCAGGGGGACAGGCTCCACAGATACGCAGTATTTT. This encodes CATSRGTGSTDTQYF. Full variable domain (outside the CDR3, taken from reference TRBV15 and TRBJ2-3): DAMVIQNPRYQVTQFGKPVTLSCSQTLNHNVMYWYQQKSSQAPKLLFHYYDKDFNNEADTPDNFQSRRPNTSFCFLDIRSPGLGDTAMYLCATSRGTGSTDTQYFGPGTRLTVL.

To note about this clonotype: Likely a read error: the CDR3 ends without its conserved phenylalanine or tryptophan. The V and J genes are TRBV25-1 and TRBJ1-1; D might be TRBD1 (6 bases). Germline lookup yields CDR1 MGHDK and CDR2 SYGVNS. The CDR3 has 15 amino acids. The CDR3 sequence: CASSIPVRGGTEAFL. Written as DNA, the CDR3 is TGTGCCAGCAGTATCCCAGTTCGAGGGGGAACTGAGGCTTTCCTT.

As for this clonotype: Without the conserved terminal phenylalanine or tryptophan, this CDR3 likely stems from a read error. The chain carries TRBV7-9 and TRBJ1-2; D uncertain. The CDR3 has 13 amino acids. Germline-derived CDR1 and CDR2 are SEHNR and FQNEAQ (reference sequence). The DNA of the CDR3 is TGTGCCAGCACCTTAGGCGGCAACTATGGCTACACCCTC. The encoded protein is CASTLGGNYGYTL.

The rearrangement links TRBV2 to TRBJ1-4; no reliable D call. V lost 7 bases, J lost 4 bases, and 13 bases lay in between. Germline V lookup: CDR1 SNHLY, CDR2 FYNNEI. This CDR3 region has 14 residues. The CDR3 DNA sequence: TGTGCCAGCAAGAAGACGTTTCTTAATGAAAAACTGTTTTTT. The encoded protein is CASKKTFLNEKLFF.

In DNA form, the CDR3 reads TGTGCCAGCAGCTTAGTGATAGGCAGGGTATACTTC. Translated, it gives CASSLVIGRVYF. The gene calls are TRBV11-2 and TRBJ2-4, with D perhaps matching TRBD1 (5 bases). The V end lost 1 base, the J end lost 16 bases, and 14 bases lay between the germline ends. The CDR3 extends over 12 amino acids. The V gene's germline CDR1 is SGHAT and CDR2 FQNNGV.